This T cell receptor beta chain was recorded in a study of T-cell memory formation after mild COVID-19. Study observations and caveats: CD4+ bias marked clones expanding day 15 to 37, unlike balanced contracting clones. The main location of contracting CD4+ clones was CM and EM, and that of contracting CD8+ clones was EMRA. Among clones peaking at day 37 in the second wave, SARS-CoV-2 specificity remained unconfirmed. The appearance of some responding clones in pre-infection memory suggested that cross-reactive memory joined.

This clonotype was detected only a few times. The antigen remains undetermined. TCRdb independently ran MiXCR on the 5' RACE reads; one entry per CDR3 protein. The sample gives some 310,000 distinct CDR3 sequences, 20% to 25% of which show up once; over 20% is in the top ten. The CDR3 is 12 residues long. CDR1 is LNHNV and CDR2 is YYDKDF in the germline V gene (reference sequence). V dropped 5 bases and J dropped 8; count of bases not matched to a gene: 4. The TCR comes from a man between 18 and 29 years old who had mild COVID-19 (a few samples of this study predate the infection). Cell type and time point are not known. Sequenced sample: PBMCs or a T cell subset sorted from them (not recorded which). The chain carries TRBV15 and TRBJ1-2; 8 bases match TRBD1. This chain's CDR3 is CATSPDRDGYTF. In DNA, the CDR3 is TGTGCCACCAGCCCGGACAGGGACGGCTACACCTTC.